This T cell receptor beta chain was captured by sequencing in a study of cytomegalovirus exposure and HLA in healthy donors. Comments on this clone: The antigen is not known.

Primers included in the PCR were 60 Vbeta and 13 Jbeta primers. Original processing methods: Unique TCR beta chains numbered approximately 80 million in a later analysis, with roughly 10 million shared. Assay used: immunoSEQ multiplex PCR; TCRdb lists only in-frame clones, some missing. V, J and clone size are taken as reported in that table, and D and trimming were inferred from the DNA itself. The top ten hold less than 2.5% of the sample, which has some 110,000 clones, around 80% seen once. General study points: Reportedly, cytomegalovirus status was diagnosed with high sensitivity and specificity.

V lost 2 bases to trimming and J lost 12 bases, with 14 bases between them. The CDR3 length is 12 residues. Germline assignment: CDR1 SGHDT and CDR2 YYEEEE. The V gene is TRBV5-6, the J gene TRBJ1-1, with D tentatively TRBD1 (5 bases). The sequence was obtained from a man younger than 45 in good health and CMV-seronegative. Sequencing input: PBMCs. As DNA, the CDR3 is TGTGCCAGCAGCTTCTCAGGGCTCATAACTTTCTTT. Encoded protein: CASSFSGLITFF.